These T cell receptor beta chains were read from a single sample in a study of metastatic and nonmetastatic thyroid tumors. MiXCR re-clonotyped the PCR reads for TCRdb. The table records 9,900 or so clones, roughly 30% of them present only once. The sample comprised tumor tissue. The source is a female donor with papillary thyroid cancer or a benign thyroid nodule (not recorded which). Some clones in this sample may be carry-over from other donors' samples. The CDR3 runs from the conserved cysteine through the conserved F or W. D genes are given only for firm matches. Rows may omit the clone size; those that give it use once, few, many or a size class.

clone_size	v_call	j_call	d_call	cdr3_aa	cdr3_nt
-	TRBV30	TRBJ1-3	TRBD1	CAWDTGAGNTIYF	TGTGCCTGGGATACAGGGGCAGGAAACACCATATATTTT
-	TRBV28	TRBJ1-1	-	CASSWARGTEAFF	TGTGCCAGCAGTTGGGCAAGGGGCACTGAAGCTTTCTTT
many	TRBV3-1	TRBJ2-7	TRBD1	CASSHSTGTGTYEQYF	TGTGCCAGCAGCCACAGTACCGGGACAGGGACCTACGAGCAGTACTTC
-	TRBV18	TRBJ2-7	-	CASSPRAAYEQYF	TGTGCCAGCTCACCGAGAGCGGCCTACGAGCAGTACTTC
many	TRBV5-4	TRBJ2-5	-	CASSLLETQYF	TGTGCCAGCAGCTTGTTGGAGACCCAGTACTTC
-	TRBV10-3	TRBJ2-2	TRBD1	CAIRTGQPNTGELFF	TGTGCCATCAGGACGGGACAGCCGAACACCGGGGAGCTGTTTTTT
few	TRBV28	TRBJ1-2	-	CASGVNRAEGYTF	TGTGCCAGCGGGGTCAATCGGGCAGAAGGCTACACCTTC
once	TRBV18	TRBJ2-1	TRBD2	CASSPLAGVHNEQFF	TGTGCCAGCTCACCACTAGCGGGAGTGCACAATGAGCAGTTCTTC
many	TRBV29-1	TRBJ2-6	-	CSVDDSNSGANVLTF	TGCAGCGTTGACGACAGCAACTCTGGGGCCAACGTCCTGACTTTC
many	TRBV5-4	TRBJ2-2	TRBD1	CASSPGQRNTGELFF	TGTGCCAGCAGCCCGGGACAGAGGAACACCGGGGAGCTGTTTTTT
few	TRBV6-1	TRBJ2-7	TRBD2	CASSEGTSGSYEQYF	TGTGCCAGCAGTGAAGGGACTAGCGGATCCTACGAGCAGTACTTC
few	TRBV3-1	TRBJ1-1	TRBD1	CASRGTDLNTEAFF	TGTGCCAGCAGAGGGACAGATTTGAACACTGAAGCTTTCTTT
few	TRBV6-2/TRBV6-3	TRBJ2-1	TRBD2	CASSLMGTSGNEQFF	TGTGCCAGCAGTTTGATGGGGACTAGCGGCAATGAGCAGTTCTTC
many	TRBV9	TRBJ2-5	-	CASSGGAWETQYF	TGTGCCAGCAGCGGGGGGGCATGGGAGACCCAGTACTTC
-	TRBV11-3	TRBJ2-2	-	CASSLSAGTNTGELFF	TGTGCCAGCAGCTTATCGGCAGGAACGAACACCGGGGAGCTGTTTTTT
-	TRBV14	TRBJ2-2	-	CASSPLERQYTGELFF	TGTGCCAGCAGCCCCCTTGAGAGGCAGTACACCGGGGAGCTGTTTTTT
many	TRBV30	TRBJ1-3	-	CAWTEVSGNTIYF	TGTGCCTGGACAGAGGTCTCTGGAAACACCATATATTTT
many	TRBV13	TRBJ2-3	-	CASSSSGTAWHLDRRTQYF	TGTGCCAGCAGCTCATCCGGGACTGCATGGCATCTGGACAGACGTACGCAGTATTTT
few	TRBV6-5	TRBJ2-2	-	CASSYGQVRTGELFF	TGTGCCAGCAGTTACGGCCAGGTCCGGACCGGGGAGCTGTTTTTT
few	TRBV10-2	TRBJ1-1	-	CASLGGTEAFF	TGCGCCAGCCTCGGGGGCACTGAAGCTTTCTTT
-	TRBV27	TRBJ2-7	-	CASSLFEDYEQYF	TGTGCCAGCAGTTTGTTTGAAGACTACGAGCAGTACTTC
few	TRBV20-1	TRBJ2-7	TRBD1	CSASGRGQGDEQYF	TGCAGTGCTAGTGGTCGAGGCCAGGGGGACGAGCAGTACTTC
large	TRBV6-1	TRBJ2-2	TRBD2	CASSELAGMDTGELFF	TGTGCCAGCAGTGAACTAGCGGGAATGGACACCGGGGAGCTGTTTTTT
few	TRBV18	TRBJ2-1	-	CASSPGENNNEQFF	TGTGCCAGCTCACCAGGGGAGAACAACAATGAGCAGTTCTTC
-	TRBV15	TRBJ2-2	-	CATSRGRDTGELFF	TGTGCCACCAGCAGAGGGCGGGACACCGGGGAGCTGTTTTTT
many	TRBV30	TRBJ1-5	-	CAWARNTGSNQPQHF	TGTGCCTGGGCCAGGAACACCGGTAGCAATCAGCCCCAGCATTTT
-	TRBV11-2	TRBJ1-5	-	CASSLEGGFYQPQHF	TGTGCCAGCAGCTTAGAAGGAGGGTTTTATCAGCCCCAGCATTTT
few	TRBV12-3/TRBV12-4	TRBJ2-1	TRBD1	CASTWTGYNEQFF	TGTGCCAGCACTTGGACAGGGTACAATGAGCAGTTCTTC
few	TRBV6-4	TRBJ2-3	-	CASSEGEGAGTDTQYF	TGTGCCAGCAGTGAGGGGGAGGGGGCAGGCACAGATACGCAGTATTTT
many	TRBV4-3	TRBJ2-3	-	CASSQDDLGFTDTQYF	TGCGCCAGCAGCCAAGACGACCTGGGCTTTACAGATACGCAGTATTTT
few	TRBV6-1	TRBJ1-1	-	CASTEGDWSEAFF	TGTGCCAGCACAGAGGGGGACTGGTCTGAAGCTTTCTTT
-	TRBV27	TRBJ1-5	-	CAGSLLGLNQPQHF	TGTGCCGGCAGTTTATTGGGTTTAAATCAGCCCCAGCATTTT
-	TRBV6-1	TRBJ1-1	-	CASREEGLQNTEAFF	TGTGCCAGCAGGGAGGAAGGGCTACAGAACACTGAAGCTTTCTTT
-	TRBV6-1	TRBJ1-3	-	CASKQGSGNTIYF	TGTGCCAGCAAGCAGGGCTCTGGAAACACCATATATTTT
hyperexpanded	TRBV6-1	TRBJ1-1	-	CASSDGQNTEAFF	TGTGCCAGCAGTGACGGACAGAACACTGAAGCTTTCTTT
-	TRBV20-1	TRBJ1-1	-	CSASIGEWVTEAFF	TGCAGTGCTAGTATCGGGGAATGGGTCACTGAAGCTTTCTTT
many	TRBV5-6	TRBJ2-1	TRBD1	CASSVRDRGVGNEQFF	TGTGCCAGCAGCGTCCGGGACAGGGGGGTTGGCAATGAGCAGTTCTTC
-	TRBV30	TRBJ1-5	-	CASAAGLDQPQHF	TGTGCCTCTGCGGCGGGCCTAGATCAGCCCCAGCATTTT
-	TRBV20-1	TRBJ2-3	-	CSAGTGGSSTDTQYF	TGCAGTGCGGGGACCGGAGGGTCTAGCACAGATACGCAGTATTTT
-	TRBV5-1	TRBJ1-1	-	CASRGIGVTEAFF	TGCGCCAGCCGCGGGATAGGGGTTACTGAAGCTTTCTTT